This T cell receptor beta chain was captured in a study of early T cells in non-severe SARS-CoV-2 infection. This CDR3 contains 15 residues. The germline V gene encodes CDR1 SGHRS and CDR2 YFSETQ. The V end was cut by 0 bases, the J end by 1 base, with 7 bases between. MiXCR, applied by TCRdb to the 5' RACE reads, yields one record per CDR3 protein. In the table there are under 35,000 distinct CDR3 sequences, over 6.5% of which are singletons. The material sequenced was whole blood. V and J are TRBV5-1 and TRBJ2-2, with a possible D match to TRBD2 (5 bases). The origin of this receptor is an adult who was a healthcare worker with PCR-confirmed SARS-CoV-2 infection or an uninfected control (not recorded which). Here the CDR3 DNA reads TGCGCCAGCAGCTTGGAAGGGAGGAACACCGGGGAGCTGTTTTTT. It encodes CASSLEGRNTGELFF.